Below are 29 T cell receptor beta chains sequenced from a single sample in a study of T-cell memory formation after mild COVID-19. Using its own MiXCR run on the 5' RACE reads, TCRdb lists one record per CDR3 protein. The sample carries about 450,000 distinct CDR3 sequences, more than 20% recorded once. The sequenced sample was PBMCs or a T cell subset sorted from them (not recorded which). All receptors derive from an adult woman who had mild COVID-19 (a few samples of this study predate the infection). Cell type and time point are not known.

The CDR3 loop reads CSAPGGRATGNEQFF. The CDR3 nucleotides read TGCAGTGCTCCGGGGGGAAGGGCGACGGGGAATGAGCAGTTCTTC. The rearrangement uses TRBV20-1 and TRBJ2-1, with TRBD2 identical over 7 bases. This CDR3 has 15 amino acids. V lost 5 bases and J lost 7; bases outside the gene matches: 14. From germline, CDR1 is DFQATT and CDR2 SNEGSKA (reference sequence).

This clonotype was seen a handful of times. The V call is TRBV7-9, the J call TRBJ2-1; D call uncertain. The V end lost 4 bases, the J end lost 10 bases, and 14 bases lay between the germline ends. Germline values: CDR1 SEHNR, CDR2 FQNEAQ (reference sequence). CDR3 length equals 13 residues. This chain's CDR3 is CASSSSTRWEQFF. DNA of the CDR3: TGTGCCAGCAGCTCTTCGACGCGGTGGGAGCAGTTCTTC.

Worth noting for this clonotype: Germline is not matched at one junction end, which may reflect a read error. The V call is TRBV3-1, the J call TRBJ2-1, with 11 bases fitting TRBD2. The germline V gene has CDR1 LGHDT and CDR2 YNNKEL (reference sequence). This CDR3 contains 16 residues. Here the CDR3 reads CASSKDPSGGFDEQFF. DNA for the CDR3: TGTGCCAGCAGCAAAGACCCTAGCGGGGGGTTCGATGAGCAGTTCTTC.

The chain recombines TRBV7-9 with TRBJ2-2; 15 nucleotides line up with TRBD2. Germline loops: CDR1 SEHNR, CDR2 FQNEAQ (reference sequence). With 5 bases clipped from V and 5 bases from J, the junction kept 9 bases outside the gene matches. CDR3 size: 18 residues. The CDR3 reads CASSLGLAGGPGTGELFF. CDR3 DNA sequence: TGTGCCAGCAGCCTCGGACTAGCGGGAGGGCCGGGGACCGGGGAGCTGTTTTTT.

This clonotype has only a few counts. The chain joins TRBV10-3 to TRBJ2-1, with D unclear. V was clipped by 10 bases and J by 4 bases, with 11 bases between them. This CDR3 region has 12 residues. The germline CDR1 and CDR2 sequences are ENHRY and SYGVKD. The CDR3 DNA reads TGTGCCACCCTGTCTTCGTACAATGAGCAGTTCTTC. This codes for CATLSSYNEQFF.

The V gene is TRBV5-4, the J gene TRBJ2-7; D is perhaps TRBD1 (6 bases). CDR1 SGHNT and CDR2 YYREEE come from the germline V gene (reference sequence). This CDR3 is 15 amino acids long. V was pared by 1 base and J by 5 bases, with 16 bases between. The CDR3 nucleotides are TGTGCCAGCAGCTTGTGGGGGCAGGGCTCGGACGAGCAGTACTTC. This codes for CASSLWGQGSDEQYF.

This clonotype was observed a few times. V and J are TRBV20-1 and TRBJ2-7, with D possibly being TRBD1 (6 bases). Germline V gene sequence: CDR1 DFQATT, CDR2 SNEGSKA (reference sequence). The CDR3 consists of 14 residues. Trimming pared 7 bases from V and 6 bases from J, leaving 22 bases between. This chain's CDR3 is CSEKSPNRDGEQYF. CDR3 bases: TGCAGTGAAAAGTCCCCTAACAGGGACGGCGAGCAGTACTTC.

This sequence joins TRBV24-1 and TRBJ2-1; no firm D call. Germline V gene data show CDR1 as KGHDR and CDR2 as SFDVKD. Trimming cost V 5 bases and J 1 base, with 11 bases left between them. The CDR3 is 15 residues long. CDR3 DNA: TGTGCCACCAGTGGTGGGGTGTTATCCTACAATGAGCAGTTCTTC. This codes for CATSGGVLSYNEQFF.

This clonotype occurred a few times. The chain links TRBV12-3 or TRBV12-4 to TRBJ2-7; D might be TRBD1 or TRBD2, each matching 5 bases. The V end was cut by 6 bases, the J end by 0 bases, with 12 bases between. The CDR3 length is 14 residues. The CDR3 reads CASRPPGPSYEQYF. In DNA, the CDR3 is TGTGCCAGCAGACCCCCGGGACCCTCCTACGAGCAGTACTTC.

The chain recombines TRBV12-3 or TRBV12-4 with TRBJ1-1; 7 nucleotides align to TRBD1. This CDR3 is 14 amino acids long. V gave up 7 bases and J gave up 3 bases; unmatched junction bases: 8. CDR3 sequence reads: CASTLDRAYTEAFF. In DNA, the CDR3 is TGTGCCAGCACCTTAGACAGGGCTTACACTGAAGCTTTCTTT.

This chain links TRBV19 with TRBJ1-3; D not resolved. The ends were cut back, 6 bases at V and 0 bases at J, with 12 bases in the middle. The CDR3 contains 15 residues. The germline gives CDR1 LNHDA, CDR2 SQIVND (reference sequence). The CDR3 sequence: CASRGRASSGNTIYF. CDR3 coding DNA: TGTGCCAGTAGAGGGAGGGCGAGCTCTGGAAACACCATATATTTT.

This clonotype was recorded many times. The CDR3 coding sequence is TGTGCCAGCAGCTTAGAAGACAGGGGGCGAGGCTACACCTTC. Translating it yields CASSLEDRGRGYTF. The chain has TRBV7-6 and TRBJ1-2; 10 positions match TRBD1. Germline V gives CDR1 SGHVS, CDR2 FNYEAQ. V lost 1 base to trimming and J lost 8 bases; unmatched junction nucleotides: 4. The CDR3 is made up of 14 amino acids. The variable domain in full, with the rest retrieved from reference TRBV7-6 and TRBJ1-2, is GAGVSQSPRYKVTKRGQDVALRCDPISGHVSLYWYRQALGQGPEFLTYFNYEAQQDKSGLPNDRFSAERPEGSISTLTIQRTEQRDSAMYRCASSLEDRGRGYTFGSGTRLTVV.

This CDR3 reads CSARDNAESSYNSPLHF. Written as DNA, the CDR3 is TGCAGTGCTAGAGATAATGCCGAGAGCTCCTATAATTCACCCCTCCACTTT. This chain uses TRBV20-1 with TRBJ1-6; D uncertain. The ends were cut back, 0 bases at V and 0 bases at J, with 12 bases in the middle. This CDR3 region has 17 residues. Germline assignment: CDR1 DFQATT and CDR2 SNEGSKA (reference sequence).

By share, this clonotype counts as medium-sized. The CDR3 bases are TGTGCCAGCAGCTTAGTCAACGTGGTTGTGGCTAATGAAAAACTGTTTTTT. Protein: CASSLVNVVVANEKLFF. This chain uses TRBV11-2 with TRBJ1-4; D gene unclear. Per the germline V gene, CDR1 is SGHAT and CDR2 is FQNNGV. The CDR3 totals 17 residues. Trimming removed 1 base at V and 3 bases at J, with 15 bases between.

The CDR3 DNA is TGTGCCAGCAGGGGAGCGGGAACCGGGGAGCTGTTTTTT. Its protein product is CASRGAGTGELFF. The chain carries TRBV12-3 or TRBV12-4 and TRBJ2-2, with 7 bases lining up with TRBD2. The CDR3 extends over 13 amino acids. J was trimmed by 5 bases and V by 6 bases; bases with no gene match: 3.

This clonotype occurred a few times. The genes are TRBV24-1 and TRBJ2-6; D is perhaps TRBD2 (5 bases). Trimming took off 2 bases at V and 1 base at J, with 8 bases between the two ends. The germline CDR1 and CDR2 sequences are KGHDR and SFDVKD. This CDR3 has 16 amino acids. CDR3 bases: TGTGCCACCAGTGATTCGGGATGGTCTGGGGCCAACGTCCTGACTTTC. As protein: CATSDSGWSGANVLTF.

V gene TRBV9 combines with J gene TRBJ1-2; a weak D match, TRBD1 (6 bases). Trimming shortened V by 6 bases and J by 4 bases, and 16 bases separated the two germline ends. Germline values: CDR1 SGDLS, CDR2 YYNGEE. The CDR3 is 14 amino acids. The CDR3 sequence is CASIPPGAPYGYTF. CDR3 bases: TGTGCCAGCATCCCTCCAGGGGCCCCCTATGGCTACACCTTC.

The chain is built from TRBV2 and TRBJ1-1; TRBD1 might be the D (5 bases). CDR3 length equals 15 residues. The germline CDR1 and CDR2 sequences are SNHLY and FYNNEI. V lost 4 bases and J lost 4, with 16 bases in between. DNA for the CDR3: TGTGCCAGCAGTGTCCAAGGGGTCGGTAGCACTGAAGCTTTCTTT. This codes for CASSVQGVGSTEAFF. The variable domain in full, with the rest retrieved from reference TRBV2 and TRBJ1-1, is EPEVTQTPSHQVTQMGQEVILRCVPISNHLYFYWYRQILGQKVEFLVSFYNNEISEKSEIFDDQFSVERPDGSNFTLKIRSTKLEDSAMYFCASSVQGVGSTEAFFGQGTRLTVV.

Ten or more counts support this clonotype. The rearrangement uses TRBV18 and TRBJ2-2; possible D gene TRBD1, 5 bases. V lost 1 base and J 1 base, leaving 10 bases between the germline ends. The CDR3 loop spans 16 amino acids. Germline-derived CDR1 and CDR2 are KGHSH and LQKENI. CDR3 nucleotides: TGTGCCAGCTCACCACTTACAGGAGTGAACACCGGGGAGCTGTTTTTT. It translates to CASSPLTGVNTGELFF.

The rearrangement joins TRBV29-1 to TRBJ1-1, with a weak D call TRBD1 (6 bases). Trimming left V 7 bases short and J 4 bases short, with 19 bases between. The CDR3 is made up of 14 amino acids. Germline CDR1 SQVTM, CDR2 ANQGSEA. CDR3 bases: TGCAGCGCCACTACCGGGAGGGGGAGCACTGAAGCTTTCTTT. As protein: CSATTGRGSTEAFF.

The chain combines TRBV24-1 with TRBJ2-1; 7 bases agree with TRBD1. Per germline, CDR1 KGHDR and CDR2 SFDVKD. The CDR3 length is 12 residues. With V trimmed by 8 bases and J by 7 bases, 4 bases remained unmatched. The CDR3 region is CATKGALNEQFF. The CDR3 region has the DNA TGTGCCACCAAGGGGGCGCTTAATGAGCAGTTCTTC.

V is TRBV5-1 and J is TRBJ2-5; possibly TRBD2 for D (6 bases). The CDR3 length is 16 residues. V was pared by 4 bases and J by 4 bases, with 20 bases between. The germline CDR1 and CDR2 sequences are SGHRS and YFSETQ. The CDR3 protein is CASSPSFRGNSETQYF. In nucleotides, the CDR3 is TGCGCCAGCAGCCCGTCGTTCCGGGGGAATTCAGAGACCCAGTACTTC.

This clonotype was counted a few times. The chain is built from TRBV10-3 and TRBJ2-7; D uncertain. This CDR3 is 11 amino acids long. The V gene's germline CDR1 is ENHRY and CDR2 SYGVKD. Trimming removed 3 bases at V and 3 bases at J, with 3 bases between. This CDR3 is CAISDSYEQYF. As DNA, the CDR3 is TGTGCCATCAGTGACAGCTACGAGCAGTACTTC.

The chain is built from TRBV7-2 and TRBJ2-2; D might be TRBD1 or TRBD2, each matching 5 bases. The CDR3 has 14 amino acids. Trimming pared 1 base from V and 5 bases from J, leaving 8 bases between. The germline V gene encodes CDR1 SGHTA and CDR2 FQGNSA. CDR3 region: CASSLGGLTGELFF. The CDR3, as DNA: TGTGCCAGCAGCTTAGGGGGGTTAACCGGGGAGCTGTTTTTT.

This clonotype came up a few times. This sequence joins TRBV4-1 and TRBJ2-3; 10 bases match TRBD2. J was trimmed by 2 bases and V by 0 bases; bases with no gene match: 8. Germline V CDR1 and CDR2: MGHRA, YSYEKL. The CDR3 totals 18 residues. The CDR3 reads CASSQDRGLARLTDTQYF. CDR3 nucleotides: TGCGCCAGCAGCCAAGACAGGGGACTAGCGAGACTCACAGATACGCAGTATTTT.

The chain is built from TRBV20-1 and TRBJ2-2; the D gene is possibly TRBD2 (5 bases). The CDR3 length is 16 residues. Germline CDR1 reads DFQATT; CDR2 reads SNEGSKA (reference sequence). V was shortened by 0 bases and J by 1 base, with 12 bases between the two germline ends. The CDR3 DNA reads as TGCAGTGCTAGAGATCCGAGGGTTGTGAACACCGGGGAGCTGTTTTTT. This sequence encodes CSARDPRVVNTGELFF.

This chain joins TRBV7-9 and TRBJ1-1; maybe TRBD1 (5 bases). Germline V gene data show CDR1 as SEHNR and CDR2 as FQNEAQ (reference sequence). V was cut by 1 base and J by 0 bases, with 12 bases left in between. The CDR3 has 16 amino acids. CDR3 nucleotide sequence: TGTGCCAGCAGCTTAGATCTGGGACCCATGAACACTGAAGCTTTCTTT. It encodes CASSLDLGPMNTEAFF.

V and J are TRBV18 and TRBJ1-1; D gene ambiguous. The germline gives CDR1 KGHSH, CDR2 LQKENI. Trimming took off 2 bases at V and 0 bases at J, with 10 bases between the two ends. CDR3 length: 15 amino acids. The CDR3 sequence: CASSPRMGMNTEAFF. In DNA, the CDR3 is TGTGCCAGCTCACCAAGGATGGGCATGAACACTGAAGCTTTCTTT.

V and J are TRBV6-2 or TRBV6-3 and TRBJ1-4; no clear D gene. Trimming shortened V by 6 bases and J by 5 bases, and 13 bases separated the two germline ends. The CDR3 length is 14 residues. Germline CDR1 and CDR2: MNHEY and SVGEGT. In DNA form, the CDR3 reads TGTGCCAGCAGCCGGGATTCCGGAAATGAAAAACTGTTTTTT. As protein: CASSRDSGNEKLFF.